One and the same sample provided the 31 T cell receptor beta chains below, sequenced in a study of cytomegalovirus exposure and HLA in healthy donors (dated by TCRdb to about 2017). Library method: the immunoSEQ multiplex PCR assay. The multiplex PCR relied on a mix of 60 forward primers for TCR Vbeta segments and 13 reverse primers for TCR Jbeta segments. This immuneACCESS table, as held by TCRdb, lists in-frame sequences with V and J called but not all clones. Of the missing ones, under half trace to an unresolved V gene in checked studies; the others have no known cause. The sample has 160,000 or so clones on record, around 73% of them singletons. More than 1.2% of the sample is taken by the ten largest. Material for sequencing was PBMCs. These receptors all stem from a male donor in good health and CMV-seronegative.

The sample holds one count of this clone. V and J are TRBV7-2 and TRBJ1-2, with TRBD1 as a possible D gene (5 bases). CDR3 length equals 12 residues. CDR1 is SGHTA and CDR2 is FQGNSA in the germline V gene. Deletions cut 5 bases from V and 3 bases from J, with 7 bases between. CDR3 loop: CASSQTDYGYTF. In DNA, the CDR3 is TGTGCCAGCAGCCAGACAGACTATGGCTACACCTTC.

The chain links TRBV5-1 to TRBJ2-7; 8 nucleotides line up with TRBD1. This CDR3 spans 14 amino acids. CDR1 is SGHRS, CDR2 YFSETQ, per germline. The junction had 3 bases not matched to a gene; V was cut back by 2 bases and J by 2 bases. The CDR3 region has the DNA TGCGCCAGCAGCTTACAGGGGGAAACCTACGAGCAGTACTTC. Amino acid sequence: CASSLQGETYEQYF.

The chain is built from TRBV25-1 and TRBJ2-3; D remains ambiguous. The CDR3 has 16 amino acids. Germline CDR1 MGHDK, CDR2 SYGVNS. V shed 3 bases and J shed 0 bases, with 13 bases lying between them. Here the CDR3 reads CASSELQLTSTDTQYF. The CDR3 coding sequence is TGTGCCAGCAGTGAGTTGCAACTTACTAGCACAGATACGCAGTATTTT.

The sample holds one count of this clone. The rearrangement joins TRBV7-2 to TRBJ2-7, with a weak D call TRBD1 (5 bases). V gave up 0 bases and J gave up 3 bases, with 15 bases separating them. From germline, CDR1 is SGHTA and CDR2 FQGNSA. This CDR3 comprises 16 residues. CDR3: CASSLASTAGIYEQYF. The CDR3 DNA is TGTGCCAGCAGCTTAGCTTCTACGGCAGGGATCTACGAGCAGTACTTC.

The chain recombines TRBV7-9 with TRBJ1-4, with D tentatively TRBD1 (6 bases). CDR1 SEHNR and CDR2 FQNEAQ come from the germline V gene (reference sequence). The CDR3 runs to 16 residues. The V end lost 6 bases, the J end lost 1 base, and 15 bases lay between the germline ends. The CDR3 sequence is CASSTGFRGTNEKLFF. As DNA, the CDR3 is TGTGCCAGCAGTACAGGATTCAGGGGAACTAATGAAAAACTGTTTTTT.

V and J are TRBV5-1 and TRBJ2-2; the D is unclear. Germline V gives CDR1 SGHRS, CDR2 YFSETQ. The V end lost 0 bases, the J end lost 4 bases, and 10 bases lay between the germline ends. This CDR3 is 15 amino acids long. The CDR3 is CASSLGVAGTGELFF. The DNA for the CDR3 is TGCGCCAGCAGCTTGGGAGTCGCAGGCACCGGGGAGCTGTTTTTT.

The chain couples TRBV9 to TRBJ2-5; 14 bases fit TRBD2. V gave up 5 bases and J gave up 1 base; unmatched junction bases: 7. The CDR3 consists of 17 residues. Germline-derived CDR1 and CDR2 are SGDLS and YYNGEE. The CDR3 bases are TGTGCCAGCAGTTCTAGGACTAGCGGGGGGCCCCAAGAGACCCAGTACTTC. This codes for CASSSRTSGGPQETQYF.

V usage is TRBV7-9 and J usage is TRBJ2-7; 9 bases align to TRBD2. This CDR3 is built from 14 residues. The ends lost 3 bases at V and 3 bases at J; junction bases unmatched: 3. Germline lookup yields CDR1 SEHNR and CDR2 FQNEAQ (reference sequence). The CDR3 here is CASSFASGVYEQYF. The DNA of the CDR3 is TGTGCCAGCAGCTTCGCTAGCGGGGTCTACGAGCAGTACTTC. The full variable domain, in which reference TRBV7-9 and TRBJ2-7 provide the parts outside the CDR3, is DTGVSQNPRHKITKRGQNVTFRCDPISEHNRLYWYRQTLGQGPEFLTYFQNEAQLEKSRLLSDRFSAERPKGSFSTLEIQRTEQGDSAMYLCASSFASGVYEQYFGPGTRLTVT.

This chain connects TRBV7-3 to TRBJ1-6; D perhaps matches TRBD1 (5 bases). Looked up from germline, CDR1 is SGHTA and CDR2 is FQGTGA. The CDR3 loop spans 14 amino acids. V was trimmed by 2 bases and J by 8 bases, leaving 10 bases between them. CDR3 in amino acids: CASSLQGSDSPLHF. CDR3 coding DNA: TGTGCCAGCAGCTTACAGGGTAGTGATTCACCCCTCCACTTT.

This rearrangement joins TRBV21-1 to TRBJ1-2. TRBV21-1 is shown as a pseudogene. The CDR3 length is 12 residues. The CDR3: CASRRGGGGYTF. As DNA, the CDR3 is TGTGCCAGCAGGAGGGGGGGAGGAGGCTACACCTTC.

This clone was detected only a few times. V is TRBV19 and J is TRBJ1-1, with no clear D. From germline, CDR1 is LNHDA and CDR2 SQIVND (reference sequence). Trimming took 6 bases from V and 7 from J, leaving 9 bases between them. CDR3 length equals 11 residues. The DNA for the CDR3 is TGTGCCAGTAGGATGACTGGTGAAGCTTTCTTT. Translated, it gives CASRMTGEAFF.

This clone has more than one count but fewer than ten. CDR3 bases: TGTGCCAGCAGCCCGGACCTTGGGGGGAGAAACACTGAAGCTTTCTTT. It translates to CASSPDLGGRNTEAFF. The J gene is TRBJ1-1, the V gene TRBV5-6; tentative D call: TRBD1 (5 bases). Germline-derived CDR1 and CDR2 are SGHDT and YYEEEE. Deletions cut 4 bases from V and 2 bases from J, with 18 bases between. The CDR3 spans 16 residues.

V is TRBV2 and J is TRBJ2-1; TRBD2 matches 13 bases. The germline gives CDR1 SNHLY, CDR2 FYNNEI. Losses at the gene ends were 7 bases for V and 0 bases for J; bases not matched to a gene: 3. The CDR3 runs to 16 residues. CDR3 DNA: TGTGCCAGCAAACGGACTAGCGGGAGCTCCTACAATGAGCAGTTCTTC. This sequence encodes CASKRTSGSSYNEQFF.

The J gene is TRBJ2-7, the V gene TRBV10-3; 12 bases match TRBD1. Germline V gives CDR1 ENHRY, CDR2 SYGVKD. The CDR3 is 16 residues long. Unmatched junction bases numbered 5, after V lost 0 bases and J lost 5 bases. CDR3 region: CAISESWGQGAHEQYF. The CDR3 bases are TGTGCCATCAGTGAGTCATGGGGACAGGGGGCCCACGAGCAGTACTTC.

The V gene is TRBV4-1, the J gene TRBJ2-3, with D possibly matching TRBD2 (5 bases). This CDR3 region has 15 residues. The ends were cut back, 1 base at V and 1 base at J, with 9 bases in the middle. CDR1 and CDR2 (germline): MGHRA, YSYEKL. The chain's CDR3 is CASSQVGGRTDTQYF. The CDR3 nucleotides read TGCGCCAGCAGCCAAGTCGGAGGACGCACAGATACGCAGTATTTT.

V and J are TRBV18 and TRBJ1-5, with TRBD1 as a possible D gene (5 bases). Trimming took 2 bases from V and 3 from J, leaving 14 bases between them. The CDR3 covers 16 residues. Germline values: CDR1 KGHSH, CDR2 LQKENI. CDR3 sequence: CASSPARADSNQPQHF. DNA of the CDR3: TGTGCCAGCTCACCAGCCAGGGCAGATTCCAATCAGCCCCAGCATTTT.

The chain carries TRBV20-1 and TRBJ2-3; 7 nucleotides align to TRBD1. Germline-derived CDR1 and CDR2 are DFQATT and SNEGSKA (reference sequence). This CDR3 spans 11 amino acids. Germline trimming cut 4 bases from V and 5 bases from J; bases unmatched to any gene: 0. DNA for the CDR3: TGCAGTGCTAACAGGGGAGATACGCAGTATTTT. Translating it yields CSANRGDTQYF.

This chain connects TRBV19 to TRBJ2-5, with 9 positions matching TRBD1. Germline V CDR1 and CDR2: LNHDA, SQIVND (reference sequence). CDR3 length equals 14 residues. V shed 6 bases and J 1 base; nucleotides not matched to a gene: 3. CDR3 residues: CASSTTGGQETQYF. CDR3 DNA sequence: TGTGCCAGTAGCACGACAGGGGGCCAAGAGACCCAGTACTTC.

J is TRBJ2-3 and V is TRBV11-1; 10 bases match TRBD1. This CDR3 spans 16 amino acids. Per germline, CDR1 SGHAT and CDR2 FQDESV (reference sequence). With 5 bases clipped from V and 3 bases from J, the junction kept 8 bases outside the gene matches. The CDR3 DNA reads as TGTGCCAGCAGCGGCGGACAGGGGGGGAGAACAGATACGCAGTATTTT. This encodes CASSGGQGGRTDTQYF.

V usage is TRBV10-3 and J usage is TRBJ2-7; D may be TRBD1 (6 bases). Trimming took 7 bases from V and 5 from J, leaving 18 bases between them. CDR1 and CDR2 from the germline V gene are ENHRY and SYGVKD. The length of the CDR3 is 14 residues. CDR3 sequence: CAITPGHPLDEQYF. CDR3 coding DNA: TGTGCCATCACCCCGGGACACCCTCTGGACGAGCAGTACTTC.

The chain combines TRBV7-2 with TRBJ1-4, with D maybe TRBD1 (6 bases). The CDR3 runs to 14 residues. V lost 5 bases to trimming and J lost 8 bases, with 15 bases between them. The germline V gene encodes CDR1 SGHTA and CDR2 FQGNSA. The CDR3 nucleotides read TGTGCCAGCAGCCTCACAGGGATGGGGGAAAAACTGTTTTTT. It translates to CASSLTGMGEKLFF. Combining the CDR3 with reference TRBV7-2 and TRBJ1-4 gives the whole variable domain GAGVSQSPSNKVTEKGKDVELRCDPISGHTALYWYRQSLGQGLEFLIYFQGNSAPDKSGLPSDRFSAERTGGSVSTLTIQRTQQEDSAVYLCASSLTGMGEKLFFGSGTQLSVL.

The chain has TRBV9 and TRBJ2-3; D may be TRBD2 (5 bases). V was clipped by 5 bases and J by 1 base, with 5 bases between them. The CDR3 runs to 12 residues. CDR1 and CDR2 from the germline V gene are SGDLS and YYNGEE. The CDR3 loop reads CASRRGTDTQYF. DNA for the CDR3: TGTGCCAGCAGGAGGGGCACAGATACGCAGTATTTT.

The chain couples TRBV7-2 to TRBJ1-5; D is unclear. Germline CDR1 and CDR2: SGHTA and FQGNSA. V lost 2 bases and J lost 6, with 8 bases in between. The CDR3 length is 13 residues. The CDR3 sequence is CASSLRGSQPQHF. Written as DNA, the CDR3 is TGTGCCAGCAGCTTAAGAGGGAGTCAGCCCCAGCATTTT.

This chain connects TRBV5-6 to TRBJ2-2; the match to TRBD1 covers 8 bases. The CDR3 is made up of 17 amino acids. Germline assignment: CDR1 SGHDT and CDR2 YYEEEE. The V gene end was trimmed by 1 base and the J gene end by 5 bases; junction bases not matched to a gene: 10. In DNA form, the CDR3 reads TGTGCCAGCAGCTTGATGGACAGGGACCCTGGGACCGGGGAGCTGTTTTTT. As protein: CASSLMDRDPGTGELFF.

The chain joins TRBV10-3 to TRBJ2-7, with 11 bases that match TRBD2. Germline V lookup: CDR1 ENHRY, CDR2 SYGVKD. The V and J ends lost 3 bases and 0 bases, in that order; junction bases with no gene match: 4. The CDR3 contains 16 residues. CDR3 nucleotide sequence: TGTGCCATCAGTGACCAAACTAGCGGGAGCTCCTACGAGCAGTACTTC. Translated: CAISDQTSGSSYEQYF.

The chain recombines TRBV7-3 with TRBJ2-2, with 8 nucleotides matching TRBD1. The V gene end was trimmed by 3 bases and the J gene end by 4 bases; junction bases not matched to a gene: 1. Germline loops: CDR1 SGHTA, CDR2 FQGTGA. The CDR3 extends over 14 amino acids. For the CDR3, the DNA is TGTGCCAGCAGCTTCACAGGGGGCACCGGGGAGCTGTTTTTT. It translates to CASSFTGGTGELFF.

This CDR3 reads CASSPRETGELFF. The CDR3 DNA reads as TGTGCCAGCAGCCCCAGGGAAACCGGGGAGCTGTTTTTT. The chain combines TRBV9 with TRBJ2-2, with D perhaps TRBD1 (5 bases). CDR3 size: 13 residues. Trimming pared 4 bases from V and 5 bases from J, leaving 9 bases between. Germline V CDR1 and CDR2: SGDLS, YYNGEE.

The genes are TRBV18 and TRBJ1-1; D may be TRBD1 (6 bases). The CDR3 is made up of 17 amino acids. V lost 1 base and J 1 base, leaving 16 bases between the germline ends. Germline values: CDR1 KGHSH, CDR2 LQKENI. CDR3 protein: CASSPRVAGEGNTEAFF. The DNA for the CDR3 is TGTGCCAGCTCACCACGGGTGGCAGGGGAGGGGAACACTGAAGCTTTCTTT.

The chain links TRBV7-9 to TRBJ2-3; a possible D gene is TRBD1 (6 bases). The germline gives CDR1 SEHNR, CDR2 FQNEAQ (reference sequence). Trimming removed 2 bases from V and 1 base from J, with 16 bases in between. The CDR3 consists of 17 residues. CDR3 nucleotides: TGTGCCAGCAGCTTACTGGGTCAGGGGCATGGCACAGATACGCAGTATTTT. It encodes CASSLLGQGHGTDTQYF.

This clone was recorded once. At one end the junction does not follow the germline gene, possibly because of a read error. The V call is TRBV28, the J call TRBJ2-4; weak D call: TRBD1 (6 bases). The V gene's germline CDR1 is MDHEN and CDR2 SYDVKM. The CDR3 has 14 residues. In DNA form, the CDR3 reads TGTGCCAGCAGTTTCTATAACAGGGAAAACAATCAGTACTTC. This codes for CASSFYNRENNQYF. The variable domain in full, with the rest retrieved from reference TRBV28 and TRBJ2-4, is DVKVTQSSRYLVKRTGEKVFLECVQDMDHENMFWYRQDPGLGLRLIYFSYDVKMKEKGDIPEGYSVSREKKERFSLILESASTNQTSMYLCASSFYNRENNQYFGAGTRLSVL.

This chain uses TRBV27 with TRBJ1-4; 10 bases are a match to TRBD1. Germline-derived CDR1 and CDR2 are MNHEY and SMNVEV (reference sequence). The CDR3 length is 15 residues. The ends lost 2 bases at V and 14 bases at J; junction bases unmatched: 11. The CDR3 DNA sequence: TGTGCCAGCAGTTTAAAGGGGACAGGGGACTATCGGCTGTTTTTT. Its protein is CASSLKGTGDYRLFF.